The T cell receptor beta chain described here comes from a study of T cells after yellow fever vaccination. This CDR3 region has 15 residues. Germline V lookup: CDR1 LGHNA, CDR2 YNFKEQ. J gave up 5 bases and V 4 bases, and 8 bases lay outside the gene matches. General study points: Shared CD4/CD8 clonotypes were a small share, likely from convergent recombination.

Generation of TCR cDNA used 5'RACE template switching (which added a universal primer site and UMIs). TCRdb reprocessed the 5' RACE reads with MiXCR, giving one entry per CDR3 protein. The profile shows 95,000 to 150,000 distinct CDR3 sequences, 7.5% to 10% of them singletons. This clonotype was seen only a few times. Its antigen is still unknown. The J gene is TRBJ2-1, the V gene TRBV4-2; TRBD2 matches 7 bases. The sequenced sample was CD8+ T cells sorted from PBMCs, obtained on the day of the yellow fever booster vaccination. The origin of this receptor is a man aged 18 to 29 who received the YFV17D yellow fever vaccine. The CDR3 bases are TGTGCCAGCAGCCCCCTCGGGGCGGGGGACAATGAGCAGTTCTTC. Protein sequence: CASSPLGAGDNEQFF.